The rows below give T cell receptor beta chains drawn from one sample of a study of Graves' ophthalmopathy and Graves' hyperthyroidism. TCRdb processed the multiplex PCR reads anew with MiXCR; each CDR3 protein has one entry. The table records 580,000 or so distinct CDR3 sequences, about 40% of them present only once. Sequencing was performed on peripheral blood or thyroid tissue (not recorded which). The receptors come from an adult man with Graves' hyperthyroidism. Each CDR3 is given with its conserved first and last residue. A D gene is named only where the DNA matches it firmly.

TRBD1	TRBV20-1	CSARSGTGGLDTQYF
TRBD1	TRBV6-1	CASTVPGTGNTEAFF
TRBD2	TRBV6-5	CASSYSESSGEQYF
.	TRBV7-2	CASSLEGGGQETQYF
.	TRBV6-2/TRBV6-3	CASRSDRDYEQYF
.	TRBV27	CASSTDAGSGETQYF
TRBD1	TRBV11-3	CASSPGQHQPQHF
.	TRBV15	CATSRDRVPGELFF
.	TRBV29-1	CSVTAGDEKLFF
TRBD1	TRBV19	CASSILPGTGSQETQYF
TRBD1	TRBV29-1	CSGRSDRESYEQYF
.	TRBV10-3	CAITGEGIDTQYF
.	TRBV29-1	CSVAPPRGDYLRYGYTF
.	TRBV10-3	CAIRTPGSPGELFF
.	TRBV6-6	CASSRRTPPDYEQYF
.	TRBV9	CASSVGLYTEAFF
TRBD2	TRBV19	CASSPRRGSGSFYEQYF
.	TRBV7-9	CASSQGGDDGYTF
.	TRBV20-1	CSAKKGSMNTEAFF
TRBD2	TRBV7-9	CASSLAGGGPYEQYF
.	TRBV25-1	CASSEYGKGGETEAFF
TRBD1	TRBV7-2	CASSLNRGRGAFGYTF
TRBD2	TRBV10-1	CASSETGLAGTDTQYF
.	TRBV7-2	CASSPGISRSSGANVLTF
.	TRBV12-3/TRBV12-4	CASSNPRRGVETQYF
TRBD1	TRBV6-2/TRBV6-3	CASTEGQGYGYTF
.	TRBV10-2	CASSESETNQPQHF
.	TRBV14	CASSQDNRDHYEQYF
TRBD2	TRBV20-1	CSAAAGGSSYEQYF
.	TRBV12-3/TRBV12-4	CASSFTGINEKLFF
TRBD1	TRBV27	CASSLLGTGTGYTF
TRBD1	TRBV7-9	CASSLRGQGMDEETQYF
.	TRBV9	CASSAGPQSSYEQYF
.	TRBV27	CASSLGQANAEAFF
.	TRBV2	CASRGNRAESGNTF
.	TRBV20-1	CSAREEWKTGEQYF
.	TRBV9	CASSVSLSGLLSGANVLTF
.	TRBV20-1	CSAPGQLFNQPQHF
.	TRBV7-8	CASSLAGGGQPQHF
.	TRBV29-1	CSVTYGRDWETQYF
.	TRBV28	CASSPTDATNEKLFF
.	TRBV10-3	CAISGGEFYEQYF
.	TRBV25-1	CASSARDPSHRSYGYTF
.	TRBV19	CASSMGLAGANVLTF
TRBD1	TRBV24-1	CATSARRTGVDEQYF
.	TRBV6-5	CASSEDFRGLNQPQHF
.	TRBV5-1	CASSSQGETQYF
.	TRBV10-1	CASSGQGITEAFF
.	TRBV28	CASSFGSTSPLHF